The source of this T cell receptor beta chain is a study of blood T cell repertoires in COVID-19. In the study overall: T cells, B-cell-depleted T cells, or PBMCs provided the cDNA or gDNA that served as material.

Sequencing was performed with immunoSEQ multiplex PCR; in TCRdb, only in-frame clones are kept and a portion is missing. The sample has 250,000 to 350,000 clones, roughly nine tenths seen once; the top ten hold approximately 3%. Across 20 to 25 US areas, participants ranged in age from roughly 18 to 89 years. Donors in Cohort 3 who had recovered were those with two negative PCRs, healthcare professional clearance, or resolution of their symptoms. This CDR3 region has 16 residues. The V end was cut by 5 bases, the J end by 1 base, with 16 bases between. CDR1 is SGHAT, CDR2 FQNNGV, per germline. The V and J genes are TRBV11-2 and TRBJ2-3; possible D gene TRBD2, 5 bases. The receptor was isolated from a woman aged 45 to 65 who had recovered from COVID-19. Sequencing used PBMCs or T cells enriched from blood (not recorded which). CDR3 nucleotide sequence: TGTGCCAGCAGCCCTGCGGGCCATCTGGGCACAGATACGCAGTATTTT. This codes for CASSPAGHLGTDTQYF.